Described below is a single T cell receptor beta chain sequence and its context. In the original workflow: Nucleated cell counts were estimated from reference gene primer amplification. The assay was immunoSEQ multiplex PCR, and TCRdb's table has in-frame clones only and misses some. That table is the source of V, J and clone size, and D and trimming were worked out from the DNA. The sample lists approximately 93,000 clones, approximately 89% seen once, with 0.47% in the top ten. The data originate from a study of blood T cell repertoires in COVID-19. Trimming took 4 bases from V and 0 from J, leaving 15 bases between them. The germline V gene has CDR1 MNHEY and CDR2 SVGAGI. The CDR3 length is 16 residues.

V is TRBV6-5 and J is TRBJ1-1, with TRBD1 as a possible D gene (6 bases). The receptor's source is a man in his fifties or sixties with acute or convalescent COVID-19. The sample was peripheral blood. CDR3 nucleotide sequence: TGTGCCAGCAGTTCCACTCCCGGGACACTGAACACTGAAGCTTTCTTT. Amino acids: CASSSTPGTLNTEAFF.